Shown below are 13 T cell receptor beta chains from a single sample sequenced in a study of cytomegalovirus exposure and HLA in healthy donors (dated by TCRdb to about 2017). Libraries were prepared through the immunoSEQ multiplex PCR assay. The multiplex PCR relied on a mix of 60 forward primers for TCR Vbeta segments and 13 reverse primers for TCR Jbeta segments. TCRdb holds this immuneACCESS table with in-frame rearrangements only. Some clones are missing; in checked studies, unresolved V genes explain under half, and the rest has no known cause. In all, the sample holds 190,000 or so clones, and around three quarters of those were seen once. The ten biggest clones cover roughly 0.7% of the sample. The specimen was PBMCs. These receptors were taken from a boy aged 5-17 years in good health and CMV-seronegative.

This clone was found once. This chain joins TRBV11-3 and TRBJ2-3; 9 nucleotides align to TRBD1. Germline V gives CDR1 SGHNT, CDR2 YENEEA. Trimming took 1 base from V and 3 from J; bases not matched to a gene: 5. The CDR3 totals 16 residues. The CDR3 bases are TGTGCCAGCAGCTTAGGCGTGGGACAGGGAACAGATACGCAGTATTTT. Amino acids: CASSLGVGQGTDTQYF.

With regard to this clone: A junction end diverges from the germline sequence, so it may reflect a read error. This chain links TRBV7-9 with TRBJ2-7; TRBD1 matches at 9 bases. This CDR3 comprises 16 residues. Germline V gene sequence: CDR1 SEHNR, CDR2 FQNEAQ (reference sequence). CDR3 loop: CSSSTQGQGVSYEQYF. CDR3 bases: TGTTCCAGCAGCACCCAGGGACAGGGTGTCTCCTACGAGCAGTACTTC.

The chain carries TRBV5-1 and TRBJ2-1; no definite D call. The CDR3 sequence is 14 residues long. Trimming left V 2 bases short and J 3 bases short, with 9 bases between. CDR1 is SGHRS, CDR2 YFSETQ, per germline. The CDR3 here is CASSFTPGYNEQFF. CDR3 coding DNA: TGCGCCAGCAGCTTTACTCCTGGCTACAATGAGCAGTTCTTC.

The V and J genes are TRBV11-2 and TRBJ2-1; 8 bases are a match to TRBD2. The junction had 12 bases not matched to a gene; V was cut back by 5 bases and J by 6 bases. Germline lookup yields CDR1 SGHAT and CDR2 FQNNGV. The CDR3 is 16 amino acids. The CDR3 spells CASSQGGLGSRNEQFF. The CDR3 coding sequence is TGTGCCAGCAGCCAAGGGGGACTAGGGTCTCGCAATGAGCAGTTCTTC.

This clone was seen a single time. V is TRBV10-3 and J is TRBJ2-7, with 15 bases fitting TRBD2. V lost 1 base and J lost 2; bases outside the gene matches: 6. This CDR3 is 18 amino acids long. CDR1 is ENHRY and CDR2 is SYGVKD in the germline V gene. CDR3 protein: CAISEWGTSGGTAYEQYF. In nucleotides, the CDR3 is TGTGCCATCAGTGAGTGGGGGACTAGCGGGGGGACCGCCTACGAGCAGTACTTC.

The rearrangement uses TRBV2 and TRBJ2-5; maybe TRBD1 (5 bases). V shed 4 bases and J shed 5 bases, with 14 bases lying between them. The CDR3 consists of 14 residues. Germline values: CDR1 SNHLY, CDR2 FYNNEI. This CDR3 reads CASSVGDSWETQYF. The CDR3, as DNA: TGTGCCAGCAGTGTCGGCGACAGTTGGGAGACCCAGTACTTC.

V is TRBV6-1 and J is TRBJ2-1; 8 bases agree with TRBD2. The V and J ends lost 6 bases and 8 bases, in that order; junction bases with no gene match: 12. From germline, CDR1 is MNHNS and CDR2 SASEGT. CDR3 size: 15 residues. This CDR3 is CASRAGTRIRHEQFF. The CDR3 nucleotides read TGTGCCAGCAGGGCCGGGACTAGGATCCGCCATGAGCAGTTCTTC.

This rearrangement joins TRBV7-3 to TRBJ1-2; D is undetermined. CDR1 SGHTA and CDR2 FQGTGA come from the germline V gene. The CDR3 length is 12 residues. V lost 3 bases and J 4 bases, leaving 6 bases between the germline ends. The DNA for the CDR3 is TGTGCCAGCAGCTTGGAGGGCTATGGCTACACCTTC. Protein sequence: CASSLEGYGYTF.

This CDR3 reads CASSVDRSSNQPQHF. CDR3 sequence (DNA): TGTGCCAGCAGCGTAGATCGGAGTAGCAATCAGCCCCAGCATTTT. V and J are TRBV9 and TRBJ1-5, with D unresolved. The CDR3 totals 15 residues. Germline V gives CDR1 SGDLS, CDR2 YYNGEE. The V end lost 0 bases, the J end lost 0 bases, and 7 bases lay between the germline ends.

The V gene is TRBV11-3, the J gene TRBJ2-1; 9 bases align to TRBD2. V dropped 4 bases and J dropped 3; count of bases not matched to a gene: 4. Germline loops: CDR1 SGHNT, CDR2 YENEEA. There are 15 residues in the CDR3. In nucleotides, the CDR3 is TGTGCCAGCAGCTCTATAGCGGGAGACTACAATGAGCAGTTCTTC. This translates into CASSSIAGDYNEQFF.

The CDR3 sequence: CASSSRQGGHEQYF. The CDR3 DNA reads as TGTGCCAGCAGCTCTCGACAGGGCGGACACGAGCAGTACTTC. This sequence joins TRBV11-3 and TRBJ2-7, with 7 bases aligning to TRBD1. CDR1 is SGHNT, CDR2 YENEEA, per germline. After removal of 4 bases from V and 5 bases from J, the junction contained 8 bases not matched to a gene. The length of the CDR3 is 14 residues.

This clone was seen a single time. The gene calls are TRBV7-2 and TRBJ2-7; possible D gene TRBD2, 5 bases. V lost 3 bases to trimming and J lost 2 bases, with 11 bases between them. This CDR3 comprises 14 residues. The germline gives CDR1 SGHTA, CDR2 FQGNSA. For the CDR3, the DNA is TGTGCCAGCAGCTTTGGGCGGGCAGCCTACGAGCAGTACTTC. Residues: CASSFGRAAYEQYF.

The V call is TRBV4-2, the J call TRBJ1-1; 7 nucleotides align to TRBD1. Germline values: CDR1 LGHNA, CDR2 YNFKEQ. V gave up 4 bases and J gave up 7 bases; unmatched junction bases: 9. This CDR3 spans 14 amino acids. The CDR3 DNA sequence: TGTGCCAGCAGCCTCATACTACAGGGGCGTGAAGCTTTCTTT. Its protein product is CASSLILQGREAFF.